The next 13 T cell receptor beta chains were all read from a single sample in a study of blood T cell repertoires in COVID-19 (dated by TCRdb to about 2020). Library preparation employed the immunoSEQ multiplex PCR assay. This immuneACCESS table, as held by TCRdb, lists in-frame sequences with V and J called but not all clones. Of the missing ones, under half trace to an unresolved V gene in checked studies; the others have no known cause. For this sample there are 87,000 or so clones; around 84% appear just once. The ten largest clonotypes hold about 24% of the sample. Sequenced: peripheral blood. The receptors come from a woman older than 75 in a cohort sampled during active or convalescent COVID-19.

The CDR3 DNA reads TGTGCCAGCAGCTTAGTGGCGGGGCTAAGCTCCTACAATGAGCAGTTCTTC. Translating gives CASSLVAGLSSYNEQFF. This chain links TRBV11-3 with TRBJ2-1; TRBD2 is a possible D gene (6 bases). V lost 1 base and J 0 bases, leaving 13 bases between the germline ends. Germline assignment: CDR1 SGHNT and CDR2 YENEEA. The CDR3 totals 17 residues.

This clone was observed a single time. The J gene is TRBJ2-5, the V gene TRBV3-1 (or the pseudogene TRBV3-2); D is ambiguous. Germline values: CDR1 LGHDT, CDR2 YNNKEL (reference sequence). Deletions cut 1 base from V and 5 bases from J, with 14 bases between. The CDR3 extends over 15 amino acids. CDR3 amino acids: CASSQVGRVRETQYF. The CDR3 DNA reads TGTGCCAGCAGCCAAGTTGGTCGGGTGAGGGAGACCCAGTACTTC.

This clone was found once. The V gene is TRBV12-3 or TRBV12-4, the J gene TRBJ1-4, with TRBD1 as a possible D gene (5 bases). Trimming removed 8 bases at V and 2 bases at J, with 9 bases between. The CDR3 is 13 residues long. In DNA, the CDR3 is TGTGCCAGCGGGGGGATCACTAATGAAAAACTGTTTTTT. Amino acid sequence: CASGGITNEKLFF.

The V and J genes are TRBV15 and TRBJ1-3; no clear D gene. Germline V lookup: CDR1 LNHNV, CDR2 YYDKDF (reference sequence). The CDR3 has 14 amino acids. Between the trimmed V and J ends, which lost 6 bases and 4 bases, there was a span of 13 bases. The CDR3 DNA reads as TGTGCCACCAGTAGTCCCGACATCGGAAACACCATATATTTT. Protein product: CATSSPDIGNTIYF.

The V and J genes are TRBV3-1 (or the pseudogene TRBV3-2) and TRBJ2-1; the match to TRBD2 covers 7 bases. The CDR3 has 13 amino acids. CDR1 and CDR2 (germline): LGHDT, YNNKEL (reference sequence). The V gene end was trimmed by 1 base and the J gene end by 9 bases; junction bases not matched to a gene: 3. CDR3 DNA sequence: TGTGCCAGCAGCCAAGGTGGCGGGAGTGAGCAGTTCTTC. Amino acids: CASSQGGGSEQFF.

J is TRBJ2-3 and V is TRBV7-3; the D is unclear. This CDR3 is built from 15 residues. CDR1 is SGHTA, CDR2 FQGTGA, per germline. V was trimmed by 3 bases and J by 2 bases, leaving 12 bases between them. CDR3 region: CASSFGRSFTDTQYF. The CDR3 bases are TGTGCCAGCAGCTTCGGCAGGTCATTCACAGATACGCAGTATTTT.

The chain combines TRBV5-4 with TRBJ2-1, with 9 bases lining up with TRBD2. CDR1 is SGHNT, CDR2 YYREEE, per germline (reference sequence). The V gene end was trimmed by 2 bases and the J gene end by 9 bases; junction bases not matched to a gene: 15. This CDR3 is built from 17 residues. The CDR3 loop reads CASSLGRREGPFSEQFF. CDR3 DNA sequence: TGTGCCAGCAGCTTAGGTAGGCGGGAGGGCCCCTTTAGTGAGCAGTTCTTC.

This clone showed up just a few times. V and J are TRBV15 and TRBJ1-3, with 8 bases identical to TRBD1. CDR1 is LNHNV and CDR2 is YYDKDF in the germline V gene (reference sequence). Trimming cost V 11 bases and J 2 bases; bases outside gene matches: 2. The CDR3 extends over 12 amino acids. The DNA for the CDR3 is TGTGCCTCGGGACAGGCTGGAAACACCATATATTTT. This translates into CASGQAGNTIYF. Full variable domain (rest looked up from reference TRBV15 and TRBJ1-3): DAMVIQNPRYQVTQFGKPVTLSCSQTLNHNVMYWYQQKSSQAPKLLFHYYDKDFNNEADTPDNFQSRRPNTSFCFLDIRSPGLGDTAMYLCASGQAGNTIYFGEGSWLTVV.

The CDR3 is CASSLTGGGYGYTF. The CDR3 nucleotides read TGTGCCAGCAGTTTGACAGGGGGGGGCTATGGCTACACCTTC. The V gene is TRBV28, the J gene TRBJ1-2, with TRBD1 matching 9 bases. CDR1 and CDR2 (germline): MDHEN, SYDVKM. Germline trimming cut 3 bases from V and 4 bases from J; bases unmatched to any gene: 3. The CDR3 sequence is 14 residues long.

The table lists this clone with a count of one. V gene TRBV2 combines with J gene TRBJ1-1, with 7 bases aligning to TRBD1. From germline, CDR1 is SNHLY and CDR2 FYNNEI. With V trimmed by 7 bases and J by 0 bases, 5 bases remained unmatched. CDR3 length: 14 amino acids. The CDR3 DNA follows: TGTGCCAGCACCCCGGGACAGTTGAACACTGAAGCTTTCTTT. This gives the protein CASTPGQLNTEAFF.

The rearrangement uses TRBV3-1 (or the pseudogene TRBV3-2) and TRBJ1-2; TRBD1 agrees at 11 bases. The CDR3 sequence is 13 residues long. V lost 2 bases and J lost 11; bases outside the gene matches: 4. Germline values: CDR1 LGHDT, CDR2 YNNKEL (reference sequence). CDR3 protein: CASSQRGQGGYTF. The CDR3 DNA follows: TGTGCCAGCAGCCAAAGGGGACAGGGGGGATACACCTTC.

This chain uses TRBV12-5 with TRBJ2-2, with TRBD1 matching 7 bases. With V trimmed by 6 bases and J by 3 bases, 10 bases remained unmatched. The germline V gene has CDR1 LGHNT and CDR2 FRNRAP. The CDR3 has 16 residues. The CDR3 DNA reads TGTGCTAGTGGCCCCGCCGAGGGGGCGGACACCGGGGAGCTGTTTTTT. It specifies CASGPAEGADTGELFF.

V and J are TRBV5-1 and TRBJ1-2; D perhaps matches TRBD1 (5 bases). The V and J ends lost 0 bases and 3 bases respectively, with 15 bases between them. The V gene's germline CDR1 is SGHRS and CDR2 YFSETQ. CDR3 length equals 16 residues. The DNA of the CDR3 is TGCGCCAGCAGCTTGGCCAGTGGGGGGTTACACTATGGCTACACCTTC. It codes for CASSLASGGLHYGYTF. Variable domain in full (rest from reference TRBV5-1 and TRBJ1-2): KAGVTQTPRYLIKTRGQQVTLSCSPISGHRSVSWYQQTPGQGLQFLFEYFSETQRNKGNFPGRFSGRQFSNSRSEMNVSTLELGDSALYLCASSLASGGLHYGYTFGSGTRLTVV.